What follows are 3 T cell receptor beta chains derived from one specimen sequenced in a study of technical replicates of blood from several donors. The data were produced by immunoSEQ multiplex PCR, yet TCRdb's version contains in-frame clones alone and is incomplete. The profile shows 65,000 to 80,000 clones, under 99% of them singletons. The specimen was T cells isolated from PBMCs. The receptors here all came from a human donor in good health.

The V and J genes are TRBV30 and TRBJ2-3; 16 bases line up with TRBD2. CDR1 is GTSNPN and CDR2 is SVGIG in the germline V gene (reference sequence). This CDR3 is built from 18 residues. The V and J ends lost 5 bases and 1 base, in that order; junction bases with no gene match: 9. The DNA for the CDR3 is TGTGCCTGGGGAACCGGGACTAGCGGGAGGGCAGGCACAGATACGCAGTATTTT. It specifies CAWGTGTSGRAGTDTQYF. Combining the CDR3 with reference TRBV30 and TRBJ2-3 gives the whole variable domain SQTIHQWPATLVQPVGSPLSLECTVEGTSNPNLYWYRQAAGRGLQLLFYSVGIGQISSEVPQNLSASRPQDRQFILSSKKLLLSDSGFYLCAWGTGTSGRAGTDTQYFGPGTRLTVL.

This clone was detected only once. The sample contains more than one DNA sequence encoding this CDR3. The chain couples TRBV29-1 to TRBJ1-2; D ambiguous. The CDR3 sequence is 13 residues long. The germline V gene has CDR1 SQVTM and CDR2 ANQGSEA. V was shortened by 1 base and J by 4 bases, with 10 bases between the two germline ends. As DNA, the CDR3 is TGCAGCGTTGAAGGTGGAGATTCCTATGGCTACACCTTC. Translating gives CSVEGGDSYGYTF.

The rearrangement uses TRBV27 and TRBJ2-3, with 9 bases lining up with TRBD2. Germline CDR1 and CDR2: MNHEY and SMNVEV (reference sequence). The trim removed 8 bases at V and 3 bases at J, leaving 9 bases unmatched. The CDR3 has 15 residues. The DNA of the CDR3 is TGTGCCAGCTTTGGTAGCGGGAGACTAACAGATACGCAGTATTTT. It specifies CASFGSGRLTDTQYF.